This TCR beta chain emerged from a study of control samples from healthy donors and cancer patients. Repertoires were generated with immunoSEQ multiplex PCR, while TCRdb's copy carries only in-frame clones and drops some. The table has tens of thousands of clones, approximately 93% seen once. CDR1 is MNHEY, CDR2 SVGAGI, per germline. The CDR3 runs to 15 residues. Deletions cut 8 bases from V and 0 bases from J, with 15 bases between. Sequencing input: PBMCs. The receptor comes from a woman between 35 and 50 years old with lung cancer. V is TRBV6-5 and J is TRBJ2-3; D is ambiguous. CDR3 loop: CASASLSPSTDTQYF. The DNA of the CDR3 is TGTGCCAGCGCCTCCCTCAGCCCTAGCACAGATACGCAGTATTTT.